This T cell receptor (beta chain) was observed in a study of radiation and T cells in renal cell carcinoma. Germline loops: CDR1 SNHLY, CDR2 FYNNEI. This CDR3 contains 18 residues. With 7 bases clipped from V and 3 bases from J, the junction kept 12 bases outside the gene matches. The treatment is: treatment-naive control, cytoreductive nephrectomy. Control tumors came from treatment-naive patients without prior radiation. Clear cell pathology was present in this patient's renal cell carcinoma. Study results and limitations: Dominant CDR3 motifs occupied more repertoire in irradiated than control tumors.

Libraries were prepared by immunoSEQ multiplex PCR; TCRdb keeps only in-frame clonotypes and omits some of them. The profile covers 15,000 to 17,000 clones, with about three fifths appearing a single time and 8% to 13% taken by the ten largest. Turning to this clone: Its antigen remains unidentified.

This rearrangement joins TRBV2 to TRBJ2-2; 12 bases fit TRBD2. The sequences come from tumor tissue, collected from a patient whose treatment was nephrectomy without radiotherapy. This sequence originates from a man aged 50-60 years with renal cell carcinoma. This CDR3 reads CASIKRLAGVLDTGELFF. The CDR3 DNA reads TGTGCCAGCATTAAGCGACTAGCGGGGGTTTTGGACACCGGGGAGCTGTTTTTT. The variable domain in full, with the rest retrieved from reference TRBV2 and TRBJ2-2, is EPEVTQTPSHQVTQMGQEVILRCVPISNHLYFYWYRQILGQKVEFLVSFYNNEISEKSEIFDDQFSVERPDGSNFTLKIRSTKLEDSAMYFCASIKRLAGVLDTGELFFGEGSRLTVL.